The 2 T cell receptor beta chains below were found in one sample sequenced in a study of shared clonotypes between healthy human individuals. Produced via immunoSEQ multiplex PCR; TCRdb's table is partial and in-frame only. Of 2 million to 2.5 million clones listed, 90% to 96% are singletons. Sequencing was performed on naive CD4+ T cells sorted from blood. The subset is: CD45RA+ positively selected. These receptor sequences come from a young man in good health.

This rearrangement joins TRBV28 to TRBJ2-4; TRBD2 might be the D (7 bases). The V end lost 6 bases, the J end lost 1 base, and 16 bases lay between the germline ends. Germline assignment: CDR1 MDHEN and CDR2 SYDVKM. CDR3 length: 16 residues. CDR3 nucleotides: TGTGCCAGCAGAGAGAGGTCGGGGGGCGCCAAAAACATTCAGTACTTC. Translation: CASRERSGGAKNIQYF.

This clone occurred once. The rearrangement uses TRBV7-2 and TRBJ2-7, with D perhaps matching TRBD1 or TRBD2 (5 bases each). CDR3 length: 12 residues. V lost 1 base and J lost 8, with 9 bases in between. The V gene's germline CDR1 is SGHTA and CDR2 FQGNSA. The CDR3 is CASSLVGEKQYF. The CDR3 nucleotides read TGTGCCAGCAGCTTAGTGGGGGAGAAGCAGTACTTC.